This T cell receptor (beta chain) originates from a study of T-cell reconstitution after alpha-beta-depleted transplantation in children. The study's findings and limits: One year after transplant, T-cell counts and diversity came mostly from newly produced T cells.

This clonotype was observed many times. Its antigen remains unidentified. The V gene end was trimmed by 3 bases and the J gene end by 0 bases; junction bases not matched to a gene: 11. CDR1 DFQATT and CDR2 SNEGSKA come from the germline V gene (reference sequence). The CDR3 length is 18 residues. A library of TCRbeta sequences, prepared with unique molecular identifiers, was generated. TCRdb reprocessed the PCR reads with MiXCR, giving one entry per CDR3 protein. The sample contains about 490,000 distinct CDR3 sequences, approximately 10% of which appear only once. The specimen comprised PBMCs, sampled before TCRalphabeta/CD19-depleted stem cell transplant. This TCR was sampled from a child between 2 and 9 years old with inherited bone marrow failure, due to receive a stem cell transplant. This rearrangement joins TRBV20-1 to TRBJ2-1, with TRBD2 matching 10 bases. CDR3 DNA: TGCAGTGCTAGTTTCTCTAGCGGGGGCTGGGTCTCCTACAATGAGCAGTTCTTC. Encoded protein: CSASFSSGGWVSYNEQFF.